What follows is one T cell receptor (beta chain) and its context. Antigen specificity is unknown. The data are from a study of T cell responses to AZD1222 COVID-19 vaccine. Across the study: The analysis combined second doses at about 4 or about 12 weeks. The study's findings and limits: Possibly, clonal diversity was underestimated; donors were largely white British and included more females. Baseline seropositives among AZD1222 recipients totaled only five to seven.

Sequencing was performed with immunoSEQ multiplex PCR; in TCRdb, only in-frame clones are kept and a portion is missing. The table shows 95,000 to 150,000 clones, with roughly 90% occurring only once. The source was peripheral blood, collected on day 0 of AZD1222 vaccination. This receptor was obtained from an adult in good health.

The CDR3 sequence: CASSLTPAGAGGLNEQFF. The CDR3 coding sequence is TGTGCCAGCAGCTTAACCCCGGCGGGAGCGGGGGGACTGAATGAGCAGTTCTTC. This chain links TRBV7-3 with TRBJ2-1; 9 bases agree with TRBD2. The CDR3 has 18 amino acids. Germline CDR1 SGHTA, CDR2 FQGTGA. J gave up 7 bases and V 0 bases, and 13 bases lay outside the gene matches.